The rows below give T cell receptor beta chains drawn from one sample of a study of post-analysis software for immune sequencing data. TCRdb redid the calling of the PCR reads with MiXCR, one entry per CDR3 protein. The sample has around 400,000 distinct CDR3 sequences; 39% are singletons. Sequencing was performed on blood. All receptors come from a girl between 2 and 10 years old with multiple sclerosis. Each CDR3 is given with its conserved first and last residue. D genes are given only for firm matches. Rows give clone size only sometimes, using once, few, many, or a class for an expanded clone.

TRBD1	TRBJ1-2	TRBV20-1	.	TGCAGTGCTCGACGGGACAGCGGATCACCCGTCTATGGCTACACCTTC	CSARRDSGSPVYGYTF
.	TRBJ2-5	TRBV7-2	.	TGTGCCAGCAGCTTAGGCAGGCGGGAGACCCAGTACTTC	CASSLGRRETQYF
.	TRBJ2-5	TRBV12-3/TRBV12-4	.	TGTGCCAGCAGTTTCGGGGTCGGGAGTCTTCAAGAGACCCAGTACTTC	CASSFGVGSLQETQYF
TRBD2	TRBJ2-1	TRBV20-1	.	TGCAGTGCTAGAGGTTGGTCCCGAGGACTAGCGGGAGTATCCTACAATGAGCAGTTCTTC	CSARGWSRGLAGVSYNEQFF
.	TRBJ1-2	TRBV5-6	few	TGTGCCAGCAGCTCGGTGAATGGCTACACCTTC	CASSSVNGYTF
.	TRBJ2-5	TRBV5-1	.	TGCGCCAGCAGGGTGGCCCTTCAAGAGACCCAGTACTTC	CASRVALQETQYF
TRBD2	TRBJ2-1	TRBV6-1	.	TGTGCCAGCAGGGGATCATTGGCGGGGGGGCCGGGTAATGAGCAGTTCTTC	CASRGSLAGGPGNEQFF
TRBD1	TRBJ2-5	TRBV19	.	TGTGCCAGTAGCCCATACCGAGCAGGGGGCGGTCAAGAGACCCAGTACTTC	CASSPYRAGGGQETQYF
.	TRBJ2-5	TRBV5-1	.	TGCGCCAGCAGTTGGACCGGGACGGCTGACCTCGAGACCCAGTACTTC	CASSWTGTADLETQYF
.	TRBJ2-7	TRBV28	few	TGTGCCAGCAGTCCCGCGACGCAGGAGCAGTACTTC	CASSPATQEQYF
.	TRBJ1-2	TRBV29-1	few	TGCAGCGTCGCGCGAACCAACTATGGCTACACCTTC	CSVARTNYGYTF
.	TRBJ2-5	TRBV5-6	.	TGTGCCAGCAGCTTGGTAGGGCGACCTCCCCATAGTGGGACCCAGTACTTC	CASSLVGRPPHSGTQYF
.	TRBJ2-7	TRBV30	.	TGTGCCTGGAGTGTGGACAGCCCTTCCTACGAGCAGTACTTC	CAWSVDSPSYEQYF
.	TRBJ2-1	TRBV20-1	few	TGCAGTGCCTCAGAAGGAGCGGACTACAATGAGCAGTTCTTC	CSASEGADYNEQFF
.	TRBJ2-1	TRBV5-1	.	TGCGCCAGCAGCCCCGGGGGTGGTGAGCAGTTCTTC	CASSPGGGEQFF
.	TRBJ1-1	TRBV7-4	few	TGTGCCAGCAGCCAGCGGGGTCCCTTGGGTACTGAAGCTTTCTTT	CASSQRGPLGTEAFF
.	TRBJ2-1	TRBV5-1	.	TGCGCCAGCAGCCCAACATCCCTACGGCGTTCCTACAATGAGCAGTTCTTC	CASSPTSLRRSYNEQFF
TRBD1	TRBJ2-7	TRBV20-1	few	TGCAGTGCTAGATCCAGGGGGCGGTTTAGCTCCTACGAGCAGTACTTC	CSARSRGRFSSYEQYF
.	TRBJ2-7	TRBV4-1	.	TGCGCCAGCAGCCACCCCCCTCGCTCCTACGAGCAGTACTTC	CASSHPPRSYEQYF
.	TRBJ1-2	TRBV12-3/TRBV12-4	many	TGTGCCAGCAGTCCGCCGGGCAGAGACTATGGCTACACCTTC	CASSPPGRDYGYTF
.	TRBJ2-7	TRBV2	few	TGTGCCAGCAGTGAACGGGCGGGACCCAACGAGCAGTACTTC	CASSERAGPNEQYF
TRBD2	TRBJ2-5	TRBV20-1	few	TGCAGTGCGGTTCAACGGGAGGGCCGGGAGACCCAGTACTTC	CSAVQREGRETQYF
.	TRBJ2-2	TRBV11-3	.	TGTGCCAGCAGCTCAGTGAGTGGGGCGACCGGGGAGCTGTTTTTT	CASSSVSGATGELFF
TRBD1	TRBJ2-7	TRBV6-5	.	TGTGCCAGCAGTTACTCAGCCCAGGGGGCCCTCTCCTACGAGCAGTACTTC	CASSYSAQGALSYEQYF
TRBD1	TRBJ2-3	TRBV24-1	.	TGTGCCACCAGTGAAACGTGGGACAGGGACACAGATACGCAGTATTTT	CATSETWDRDTDTQYF
.	TRBJ1-4	TRBV2	.	TGTGCCAGCAGAACAGGGAACGAAAAACTGTTTTTT	CASRTGNEKLFF
TRBD1	TRBJ2-3	TRBV9	few	TGTGCCAGCAGCGTATGGGGACAGGGCACAGATACGCAGTATTTT	CASSVWGQGTDTQYF
.	TRBJ1-1	TRBV29-1	.	TGCAGCGTGGTGGGGGCCAGAAGCTCCGTGAACACTGAAGCTTTCTTT	CSVVGARSSVNTEAFF
.	TRBJ2-5	TRBV10-3	.	TGTGCCATCAGTGAGTACGAAGAGACCCAGTACTTC	CAISEYEETQYF
.	TRBJ1-2	TRBV13	.	TGTGCCAGCAGCTTAGGAGGGTCAAATGGCTACACCTTC	CASSLGGSNGYTF
.	TRBJ2-5	TRBV4-3	few	TGCGCCAGCAGCCAAACCCTCCGAGCGGAAGAGACCCAGTACTTC	CASSQTLRAEETQYF
.	TRBJ2-7	TRBV29-1	.	TGCAGCGTTGACGGAAAGGCAGGGCACGAGCAGTACTTC	CSVDGKAGHEQYF
.	TRBJ2-1	TRBV5-1	few	TGCGCCAGCAGCCTCCGGGACTCGGCCTACAATGAGCAGTTCTTC	CASSLRDSAYNEQFF
TRBD2	TRBJ2-5	TRBV5-5	few	TGCGCCAGCAGCTTGTGGGCGGGCAGGGAGGGAGAGACCCAGTACTTC	CASSLWAGREGETQYF
TRBD1	TRBJ1-1	TRBV12-3/TRBV12-4	few	TGTGCCAGCAGCCGGGACAGTGTGAACACTGAAGCTTTCTTT	CASSRDSVNTEAFF
TRBD2	TRBJ2-1	TRBV20-1	.	TGCAGTGCTCCTCCGGGACTAGCGGCCTACAATGAGCAGTTCTTC	CSAPPGLAAYNEQFF
TRBD2	TRBJ2-1	TRBV20-1	few	TGCAGTGCTAGAGAGACTAGCGGAACCTACAATGAGCAGTTCTTC	CSARETSGTYNEQFF
.	TRBJ1-2	TRBV18	.	TGTGCCAGCTCACCAGAGGCGCAGACGGGTGGCTACACCTTC	CASSPEAQTGGYTF
TRBD2	TRBJ2-5	TRBV6-1	.	TGTGCCAGCAAGCGGGATCCCTACGAGCAGCACTTC	CASKRDPYEQHF
TRBD2	TRBJ2-3	TRBV7-3	.	TGTGCCAGCAGCTTAACCGCGGGGGGCACCACAGATACGCAGTATTTT	CASSLTAGGTTDTQYF
.	TRBJ1-5	TRBV20-1	.	TGCAGTGCTAGGCTGAAGGGGCCCTCAAGCAATCAGCCCCAGCATTTT	CSARLKGPSSNQPQHF
.	TRBJ2-7	TRBV4-1	.	TGCGCCAGCAGCCCTACAAGCGGAGACTACGAGCAGTACTTC	CASSPTSGDYEQYF
TRBD2	TRBJ2-1	TRBV6-2/TRBV6-3	.	TGTGCCAGCGGTCTAGCGGGAGCGAATGAGCAGTTCTTC	CASGLAGANEQFF